The clone carrying this TCR beta chain is a singleton in its sample. Its matching antigen is unknown. Assay used: immunoSEQ multiplex PCR; TCRdb lists only in-frame clones, some missing. The sample shows about 100,000 clones, approximately 90% of them seen only once. These data belong to a study of OX40 agonist ivuxolimab in advanced cancers. General study results and limits: Partial responders dosed at 0.1-3.0 mg/kg displayed clonal expansion ranking among the lowest. Antigen specificity was not determined for the expanded peripheral T cells.

Germline V gives CDR1 SGHAT, CDR2 FQNNGV. V was clipped by 5 bases and J by 4 bases, with 14 bases between them. This CDR3 is 15 amino acids long. Patients with autoimmune history or systemic immunosuppression were excluded. The receptor comes from an adult with an advanced solid tumor such as melanoma, head and neck, liver or kidney cancer. The starting material was CD4+ or CD8+ T cells sorted from blood, obtained in a trial of the OX40 agonist ivuxolimab. The chain employs TRBV11-2 and TRBJ2-2; D may correspond to TRBD1 or TRBD2 (5 bases each). CDR3: CASSPGAGPTGELFF. For the CDR3, the DNA is TGTGCCAGCAGCCCCGGGGCAGGGCCCACCGGGGAGCTGTTTTTT.